The rows below give T cell receptor beta chains drawn from one sample of a study of T-cell memory formation after mild COVID-19. TCRdb called the 5' RACE reads again in MiXCR, with one record for every CDR3 protein. The table shows 90,000 to 120,000 distinct CDR3 sequences, with around an eighth occurring only once. The sequencing sample was made of PBMCs or a T cell subset sorted from them (not recorded which). The receptors were sampled from a man younger than 30 who had mild COVID-19 (a few samples of this study predate the infection). Cell type and time point are not known. CDR3s include the opening cysteine and the closing phenylalanine or tryptophan. Each record gives: CDR3 protein, CDR3 DNA, D gene, V gene, clone size, J gene. A D gene is named only where the DNA matches it firmly. Size values are once, few and many counts, or a class for expanded clones, and some rows have none.

CDR3aa: CASSRTGTESGELFF; CDR3nt: TGCGCCAGCAGCCGGACCGGGACAGAATCCGGGGAGCTGTTTTTT; d_gene: TRBD1; v_gene: TRBV4-1; abundance: -; j_gene: TRBJ2-2
CDR3aa: CSARDLGSSYEQYF; CDR3nt: TGCAGTGCTCGCGACTTGGGGAGCTCCTACGAGCAGTACTTC; d_gene: -; v_gene: TRBV20-1; abundance: few; j_gene: TRBJ2-7
CDR3aa: CASSKKSGWGSSYEQYF; CDR3nt: TGCGCCAGCAGCAAAAAAAGTGGGTGGGGGAGCTCCTACGAGCAGTACTTC; d_gene: -; v_gene: TRBV4-1; abundance: -; j_gene: TRBJ2-7
CDR3aa: CASRESSYNSPLHF; CDR3nt: TGTGCCAGCCGGGAGAGCTCCTATAATTCACCCCTCCACTTT; d_gene: -; v_gene: TRBV6-6; abundance: -; j_gene: TRBJ1-6
CDR3aa: CASSKGPTEPGELFF; CDR3nt: TGTGCCAGCAGCAAAGGACCGACTGAACCCGGGGAGCTGTTTTTT; d_gene: -; v_gene: TRBV21-1; abundance: -; j_gene: TRBJ2-2
CDR3aa: CASSTRQAHGYTF; CDR3nt: TGTGCCAGCAGTACCCGACAGGCCCACGGCTACACCTTC; d_gene: -; v_gene: TRBV6-5; abundance: -; j_gene: TRBJ1-2
CDR3aa: CASRPTTSGGDTQYF; CDR3nt: TGTGCCAGCCGCCCCACCACTAGCGGGGGAGATACGCAGTATTTT; d_gene: TRBD2; v_gene: TRBV7-9; abundance: few; j_gene: TRBJ2-3
CDR3aa: CATSDLLGAVGTEAFF; CDR3nt: TGTGCCACCAGTGATTTGTTGGGGGCGGTAGGCACTGAAGCTTTCTTT; d_gene: -; v_gene: TRBV24-1; abundance: -; j_gene: TRBJ1-1
CDR3aa: CASSSPTGLAAGETQYF; CDR3nt: TGTGCCAGCAGTTCTCCAACCGGACTAGCGGCAGGAGAGACCCAGTACTTC; d_gene: TRBD2; v_gene: TRBV12-3/TRBV12-4; abundance: few; j_gene: TRBJ2-5
CDR3aa: CASSRDFEAFF; CDR3nt: TGTGCCAGCAGTCGCGACTTTGAAGCTTTCTTT; d_gene: -; v_gene: TRBV12-3/TRBV12-4; abundance: -; j_gene: TRBJ1-1
CDR3aa: CASSSSSYEQYF; CDR3nt: TGTGCCAGCAGCTCCAGCTCCTACGAGCAGTACTTC; d_gene: -; v_gene: TRBV4-2; abundance: few; j_gene: TRBJ2-7
CDR3aa: CASSGAVETLRAGELFF; CDR3nt: TGCGCCAGCAGCGGTGCGGTTGAGACACTTAGAGCCGGGGAGCTGTTTTTT; d_gene: -; v_gene: TRBV5-1; abundance: -; j_gene: TRBJ2-2
CDR3aa: CASRVAFGELFF; CDR3nt: TGTGCCAGCAGGGTAGCGTTCGGGGAGCTGTTTTTT; d_gene: -; v_gene: TRBV27; abundance: -; j_gene: TRBJ2-2
CDR3aa: CASSLTSGGLSYTGELFF; CDR3nt: TGTGCCAGCAGTTTAACTAGCGGGGGGCTTTCTTACACCGGGGAGCTGTTTTTT; d_gene: TRBD2; v_gene: TRBV27; abundance: -; j_gene: TRBJ2-2
CDR3aa: CSVGRGLGYGYTF; CDR3nt: TGCAGCGTCGGAAGGGGGCTTGGGTATGGCTACACCTTC; d_gene: TRBD1; v_gene: TRBV29-1; abundance: few; j_gene: TRBJ1-2
CDR3aa: CASSSNRDRITDTQYF; CDR3nt: TGTGCCAGCAGCTCGAATCGGGACAGAATCACAGATACGCAGTATTTT; d_gene: TRBD1; v_gene: TRBV7-2; abundance: many; j_gene: TRBJ2-3
CDR3aa: CSVEDGTDYNEQFF; CDR3nt: TGCAGCGTTGAAGACGGAACGGACTACAATGAGCAGTTCTTC; d_gene: -; v_gene: TRBV29-1; abundance: many; j_gene: TRBJ2-1
CDR3aa: CASSVGRYEETQYF; CDR3nt: TGTGCCAGCAGCGTCGGACGGTATGAAGAGACCCAGTACTTC; d_gene: -; v_gene: TRBV9; abundance: many; j_gene: TRBJ2-5
CDR3aa: CASSGGPNLGEQYF; CDR3nt: TGTGCCAGCAGCGGGGGACCGAACTTGGGCGAGCAGTACTTC; d_gene: -; v_gene: TRBV5-6; abundance: -; j_gene: TRBJ2-7
CDR3aa: CASSLPGTGSYEQYF; CDR3nt: TGTGCCAGCAGCTTGCCCGGGACAGGGTCCTACGAGCAGTACTTC; d_gene: TRBD1; v_gene: TRBV5-4; abundance: -; j_gene: TRBJ2-7
CDR3aa: CASRGTNQETQYF; CDR3nt: TGCGCCAGCCGTGGGACAAATCAAGAGACCCAGTACTTC; d_gene: -; v_gene: TRBV5-1; abundance: few; j_gene: TRBJ2-5
CDR3aa: CASSQEVRIYEQYF; CDR3nt: TGCGCCAGCAGCCAAGAGGTTCGCATCTACGAGCAGTACTTC; d_gene: -; v_gene: TRBV4-1; abundance: -; j_gene: TRBJ2-7
CDR3aa: CASSLGGPNSNEQFF; CDR3nt: TGTGCCAGCAGTCTGGGGGGGCCCAACAGCAATGAGCAGTTCTTC; d_gene: -; v_gene: TRBV27; abundance: -; j_gene: TRBJ2-1
CDR3aa: CASSPPGWGYTF; CDR3nt: TGTGCCAGCTCACCCCCCGGCTGGGGCTACACCTTC; d_gene: -; v_gene: TRBV18; abundance: -; j_gene: TRBJ1-2
CDR3aa: CSVARAENYGYTF; CDR3nt: TGCAGCGTGGCGAGGGCAGAGAACTATGGCTACACCTTC; d_gene: -; v_gene: TRBV29-1; abundance: -; j_gene: TRBJ1-2
CDR3aa: CATSTQGAKNIQYF; CDR3nt: TGTGCCACCAGCACTCAGGGAGCCAAAAACATTCAGTACTTC; d_gene: -; v_gene: TRBV15; abundance: many; j_gene: TRBJ2-4
CDR3aa: CASSLARGNYNEQFF; CDR3nt: TGCGCCAGCAGCTTGGCCCGGGGAAACTACAATGAGCAGTTCTTC; d_gene: -; v_gene: TRBV5-1; abundance: many; j_gene: TRBJ2-1
CDR3aa: CASSFWILQGGPGQPQHF; CDR3nt: TGTGCCAGCAGCTTTTGGATCCTACAGGGTGGCCCGGGGCAGCCCCAGCATTTT; d_gene: -; v_gene: TRBV7-9; abundance: -; j_gene: TRBJ1-5
CDR3aa: CASSSRTGGGNYGYTF; CDR3nt: TGTGCCAGCAGCTCAAGGACAGGGGGCGGTAACTATGGCTACACCTTC; d_gene: TRBD1; v_gene: TRBV7-9; abundance: -; j_gene: TRBJ1-2
CDR3aa: CASSLRHGGNTQYF; CDR3nt: TGTGCCAGCAGCTTACGACACGGCGGGAATACGCAGTATTTT; d_gene: -; v_gene: TRBV7-9; abundance: -; j_gene: TRBJ2-3
CDR3aa: CASSHSPRNEQFF; CDR3nt: TGCGCCAGCAGCCACTCTCCGAGGAATGAGCAGTTCTTC; d_gene: -; v_gene: TRBV4-3; abundance: -; j_gene: TRBJ2-1
CDR3aa: CASTDPTGGANTGELFF; CDR3nt: TGTGCCAGCACAGACCCCACAGGGGGCGCGAACACCGGGGAGCTGTTTTTT; d_gene: TRBD1; v_gene: TRBV12-3/TRBV12-4; abundance: few; j_gene: TRBJ2-2
CDR3aa: CASSSYRVRDADTQYF; CDR3nt: TGTGCCAGCAGTTCCTACCGGGTCCGGGACGCAGATACGCAGTATTTT; d_gene: -; v_gene: TRBV12-3/TRBV12-4; abundance: few; j_gene: TRBJ2-3
CDR3aa: CASSPESSTDTQYF; CDR3nt: TGTGCCAGCAGCCCGGAGAGTAGCACAGATACGCAGTATTTT; d_gene: -; v_gene: TRBV28; abundance: many; j_gene: TRBJ2-3
CDR3aa: CASSWIADTQYF; CDR3nt: TGTGCCAGCAGCTGGATAGCGGATACGCAGTATTTT; d_gene: -; v_gene: TRBV7-2; abundance: -; j_gene: TRBJ2-3
CDR3aa: CASSVGKGALNQPQHF; CDR3nt: TGTGCCAGCAGCGTAGGTAAGGGGGCCCTTAATCAGCCCCAGCATTTT; d_gene: TRBD1; v_gene: TRBV9; abundance: -; j_gene: TRBJ1-5
CDR3aa: CASSETGTVSNYGYTF; CDR3nt: TGTGCCAGCAGCGAAACTGGGACAGTATCTAACTATGGCTACACCTTC; d_gene: TRBD1; v_gene: TRBV5-5; abundance: -; j_gene: TRBJ1-2
CDR3aa: CASSDADIRPYNEQFF; CDR3nt: TGTGCCAGCAGTGATGCGGACATACGGCCCTACAATGAGCAGTTCTTC; d_gene: -; v_gene: TRBV2; abundance: -; j_gene: TRBJ2-1
CDR3aa: CASSQGRYQETQYF; CDR3nt: TGTGCCAGCAGCCAAGGACGGTACCAAGAGACCCAGTACTTC; d_gene: -; v_gene: TRBV5-6; abundance: -; j_gene: TRBJ2-5
CDR3aa: CASKGQGTYNEQFF; CDR3nt: TGTGCCAGCAAGGGACAGGGCACCTACAATGAGCAGTTCTTC; d_gene: TRBD1; v_gene: TRBV6-2/TRBV6-3; abundance: -; j_gene: TRBJ2-1
CDR3aa: CASRRKATVNTEAFF; CDR3nt: TGTGCCAGCAGGCGTAAAGCTACAGTGAACACTGAAGCTTTCTTT; d_gene: -; v_gene: TRBV7-9; abundance: few; j_gene: TRBJ1-1
CDR3aa: CASSQSADSSSYEQYF; CDR3nt: TGCGCCAGCAGCCAAAGTGCGGACTCGAGCTCCTACGAGCAGTACTTC; d_gene: -; v_gene: TRBV4-1; abundance: few; j_gene: TRBJ2-7
CDR3aa: CASSSWGQAYQPQHF; CDR3nt: TGTGCCAGTAGTTCCTGGGGACAGGCATATCAGCCCCAGCATTTT; d_gene: TRBD1; v_gene: TRBV19; abundance: -; j_gene: TRBJ1-5
CDR3aa: CASSLGLASYEQYF; CDR3nt: TGTGCCAGCAGCCTCGGACTAGCATCATACGAGCAGTACTTC; d_gene: TRBD2; v_gene: TRBV5-4; abundance: -; j_gene: TRBJ2-7
CDR3aa: CATQNLERGPNTGELFF; CDR3nt: TGTGCCACTCAAAATTTAGAGCGGGGCCCGAACACCGGGGAGCTGTTTTTT; d_gene: TRBD2; v_gene: TRBV19; abundance: -; j_gene: TRBJ2-2
CDR3aa: CSVEEAGTGDNIQYF; CDR3nt: TGCAGCGTTGAAGAAGCCGGGACAGGAGATAACATTCAGTACTTC; d_gene: TRBD1; v_gene: TRBV29-1; abundance: -; j_gene: TRBJ2-4
CDR3aa: CASSKFAGGDNTGELFF; CDR3nt: TGTGCCAGCAGCAAATTTGCGGGGGGAGATAACACCGGGGAGCTGTTTTTT; d_gene: TRBD2; v_gene: TRBV6-2/TRBV6-3; abundance: -; j_gene: TRBJ2-2
CDR3aa: CASSQEGGGSTDTQYF; CDR3nt: TGCGCCAGCAGCCAAGAAGGAGGGGGTTCAACAGATACGCAGTATTTT; d_gene: -; v_gene: TRBV4-1; abundance: -; j_gene: TRBJ2-3
CDR3aa: CASSSTGVANTEAFF; CDR3nt: TGTGCCAGCAGCTCGACAGGTGTGGCAAACACTGAAGCTTTCTTT; d_gene: -; v_gene: TRBV7-8; abundance: -; j_gene: TRBJ1-1
CDR3aa: CASSQGGENNEKLFF; CDR3nt: TGTGCCAGCAGCCAAGGGGGGGAGAATAATGAAAAACTGTTTTTT; d_gene: -; v_gene: TRBV4-2; abundance: few; j_gene: TRBJ1-4
CDR3aa: CASKAGTKEQFF; CDR3nt: TGTGCCAGCAAGGCAGGGACGAAGGAGCAGTTCTTC; d_gene: -; v_gene: TRBV7-9; abundance: few; j_gene: TRBJ2-1
CDR3aa: CASSLEGTGELFF; CDR3nt: TGTGCCAGCAGCTTAGAAGGAACCGGGGAGCTGTTTTTT; d_gene: -; v_gene: TRBV7-3; abundance: few; j_gene: TRBJ2-2
CDR3aa: CASSNRQGYGYTF; CDR3nt: TGTGCCAGCAGTAACCGACAGGGGTATGGCTACACCTTC; d_gene: TRBD1; v_gene: TRBV6-5; abundance: -; j_gene: TRBJ1-2
CDR3aa: CASSLGSGTGGTEAFF; CDR3nt: TGTGCCAGCAGCTTAGGGTCCGGGACAGGGGGAACTGAAGCTTTCTTT; d_gene: TRBD1; v_gene: TRBV7-6; abundance: -; j_gene: TRBJ1-1
CDR3aa: CASSSPGLGYNEQFF; CDR3nt: TGTGCCAGCAGCTCGCCGGGACTGGGGTACAATGAGCAGTTCTTC; d_gene: -; v_gene: TRBV5-4; abundance: few; j_gene: TRBJ2-1
CDR3aa: CASSSSGAGTQYF; CDR3nt: TGTGCCAGCAGTTCGTCGGGGGCTGGGACCCAGTACTTC; d_gene: -; v_gene: TRBV6-5; abundance: few; j_gene: TRBJ2-5
CDR3aa: CASITSGFDSGANVLTF; CDR3nt: TGTGCCAGCATAACTAGCGGGTTCGACTCTGGGGCCAACGTCCTGACTTTC; d_gene: TRBD2; v_gene: TRBV18; abundance: -; j_gene: TRBJ2-6